This TCR beta chain was documented in a study of blood T cell repertoires in COVID-19. At the level of the study: The origin of the acute and convalescent COVID-19 samples was the United States, Italy and Spain. PBMCs, B-cell-depleted T cells, or T cells were the source of the cDNA or gDNA that made up the material.

Trimming took 5 bases from V and 2 from J, leaving 14 bases between them. The germline gives CDR1 SNHLY, CDR2 FYNNEI. The CDR3 extends over 15 amino acids. Per the original data handling: Reference gene primer amplification gave nucleated cell count estimates. Method: immunoSEQ multiplex PCR; TCRdb's copy keeps in-frame clones and lacks some. V and J calls and clone size are as listed in that table; D and trimming were resolved from the DNA. The sample yields hundreds of thousands of clones, about nine tenths seen once. The sequence came from a woman in her 30s with active or convalescent COVID-19. The chain recombines TRBV2 with TRBJ2-3, with D perhaps TRBD2 (7 bases). The sequenced sample was peripheral blood. CDR3 protein: CASSLAGAYTDTQYF. In DNA, the CDR3 is TGTGCCAGCAGTCTTGCGGGGGCCTACACAGATACGCAGTATTTT.